This is a list of T cell receptor beta chains from one sample in a study of spatial heterogeneity in lung cancer. Each CDR3 protein gets one entry after TCRdb re-called the 5' RACE reads with MiXCR. The table records about 27,000 distinct CDR3 sequences, around 7% of them present only once. The source was lung tumor tissue, collected at surgery. Receptor source: a male donor with early-stage non-small cell lung cancer. The CDR3 runs from the conserved cysteine through the conserved F or W. A D gene is named only where the DNA matches it firmly. Clone size is stated in some rows and not others, as once, few, many or a class when expanded.

cdr3_length: 14; d_call: TRBD1; clone_size: many; v_call: TRBV13; j_call: TRBJ2-1; cdr3_nt: TGTGCCAGCAGCCTGGGACAGGGGGCCAATGAGCAGTTCTTC; cdr3_aa: CASSLGQGANEQFF
cdr3_length: 14; d_call: NA; clone_size: NA; v_call: TRBV6-5; j_call: TRBJ2-2; cdr3_nt: TGTGCCAGCAGTTACTTGAGAGGGGCCGGGGAGCTGTTTTTT; cdr3_aa: CASSYLRGAGELFF
cdr3_length: 15; d_call: NA; clone_size: few; v_call: TRBV6-6; j_call: TRBJ1-6; cdr3_nt: TGTGCCAGCACCGACCCCCGGGACGGTAATTCACCCCTCCACTTT; cdr3_aa: CASTDPRDGNSPLHF
cdr3_length: 16; d_call: TRBD1; clone_size: many; v_call: TRBV11-1; j_call: TRBJ1-3; cdr3_nt: TGTGCCAGCAGCCTCGACAGGGCTAGAGGCGGAAACACCATATATTTT; cdr3_aa: CASSLDRARGGNTIYF
cdr3_length: 15; d_call: NA; clone_size: many; v_call: TRBV6-1; j_call: TRBJ2-2; cdr3_nt: TGTGCCAGCAGTCGAGGGTACATCTACACCGGGGAGCTGTTTTTT; cdr3_aa: CASSRGYIYTGELFF
cdr3_length: 14; d_call: NA; clone_size: many; v_call: TRBV24-1; j_call: TRBJ2-2; cdr3_nt: TGTGCCACCAGTGACGCCGAATTCTCCGGGGAGCTGTTTTTT; cdr3_aa: CATSDAEFSGELFF
cdr3_length: 14; d_call: TRBD1; clone_size: many; v_call: TRBV13; j_call: TRBJ1-1; cdr3_nt: TGTGCCAGCAGCTTAGGACAGGGGAGCACTGAAGCTTTCTTT; cdr3_aa: CASSLGQGSTEAFF
cdr3_length: 16; d_call: NA; clone_size: NA; v_call: TRBV7-9; j_call: TRBJ1-4; cdr3_nt: TGTGCCAGCAGCCCTACCGCCGGGACCAGGGGTGAAAAACTGTTTTTT; cdr3_aa: CASSPTAGTRGEKLFF
cdr3_length: 13; d_call: NA; clone_size: few; v_call: TRBV18; j_call: TRBJ2-1; cdr3_nt: TGTGCCAGCTCACCGGGGTCAAAGGATGAGCAGTTCTTC; cdr3_aa: CASSPGSKDEQFF
cdr3_length: 15; d_call: NA; clone_size: many; v_call: TRBV9; j_call: TRBJ2-1; cdr3_nt: TGTGCCAGCAGTGTTCTTAGCGGCACCTACAATGAGCAGTTCTTC; cdr3_aa: CASSVLSGTYNEQFF
cdr3_length: 13; d_call: NA; clone_size: many; v_call: TRBV10-3; j_call: TRBJ2-2; cdr3_nt: TGTGCCATCATGGGAAGGGGAACCGGGGAGCTGTTTTTT; cdr3_aa: CAIMGRGTGELFF
cdr3_length: 13; d_call: TRBD1; clone_size: many; v_call: TRBV5-4; j_call: TRBJ2-1; cdr3_nt: TGTGCCAGCAGCCGGGACAGGGGCCATGAGCAGTTCTTC; cdr3_aa: CASSRDRGHEQFF
cdr3_length: 14; d_call: NA; clone_size: few; v_call: TRBV7-9; j_call: TRBJ1-3; cdr3_nt: TGTGCCAGCAGCTTAGGAGTCTCTGGAAACACCATATATTTT; cdr3_aa: CASSLGVSGNTIYF
cdr3_length: 13; d_call: NA; clone_size: many; v_call: TRBV28; j_call: TRBJ1-2; cdr3_nt: TGTGCCAGCAGTTTTGGGGGTGGCTATGGCTACACCTTC; cdr3_aa: CASSFGGGYGYTF
cdr3_length: 13; d_call: NA; clone_size: many; v_call: TRBV28; j_call: TRBJ2-2; cdr3_nt: TGTGCCAGCAGTTCAGGGGCCACCGGGGAGCTGTTTTTT; cdr3_aa: CASSSGATGELFF